Below, one TCR beta chain is given with its context. Its antigen is still unknown. The primer mix had 60 Vbeta and 13 Jbeta primers. TCRdb's copy holds only in-frame clones and misses some; the assay was immunoSEQ multiplex PCR. The listing records around 190,000 clones. The CDR3 has 16 amino acids. Germline CDR1 is SGHRS and CDR2 is YFSETQ. The V and J ends lost 1 base and 3 bases respectively, with 15 bases between them. The data are from a study of cytomegalovirus exposure and HLA in healthy donors. General study points: It was reported that TCR beta sequences correctly inferred the HLA-A and HLA-B alleles for most subjects. Looking again later, the authors saw that most CMV-associated TCR beta chains seemed HLA-restricted. Follow-up analysis later connected one missense variant in DCLRE1C with trimming of TCR beta V- and J-genes.

V and J are TRBV5-1 and TRBJ2-3; TRBD2 might be the D (6 bases). This receptor was identified in a woman aged 25 to 39 in good health and CMV-seropositive. Sequenced input: PBMCs. CDR3 bases: TGCGCCAGCAGCTTGATTGCGACTAGTGGAACAGATACGCAGTATTTT. This encodes CASSLIATSGTDTQYF.